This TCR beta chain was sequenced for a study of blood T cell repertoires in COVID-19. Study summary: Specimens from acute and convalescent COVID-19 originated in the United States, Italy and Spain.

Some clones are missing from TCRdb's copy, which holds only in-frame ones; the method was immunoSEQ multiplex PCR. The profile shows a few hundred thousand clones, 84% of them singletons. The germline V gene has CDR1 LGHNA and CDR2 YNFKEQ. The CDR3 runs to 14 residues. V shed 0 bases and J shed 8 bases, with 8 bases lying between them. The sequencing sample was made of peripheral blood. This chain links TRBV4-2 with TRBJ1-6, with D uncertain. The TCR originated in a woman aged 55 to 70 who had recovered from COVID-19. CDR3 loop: CASSQDKGDSPLHF. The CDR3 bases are TGTGCCAGCAGCCAAGATAAGGGAGATTCACCCCTCCACTTT.